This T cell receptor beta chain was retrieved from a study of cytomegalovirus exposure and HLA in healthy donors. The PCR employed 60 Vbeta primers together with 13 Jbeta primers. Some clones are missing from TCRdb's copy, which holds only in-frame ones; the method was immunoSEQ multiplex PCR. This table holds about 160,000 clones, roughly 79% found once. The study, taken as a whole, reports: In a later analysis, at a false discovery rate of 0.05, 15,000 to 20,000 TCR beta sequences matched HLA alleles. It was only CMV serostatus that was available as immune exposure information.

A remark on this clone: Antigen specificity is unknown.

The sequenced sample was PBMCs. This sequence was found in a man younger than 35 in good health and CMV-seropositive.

The CDR3 nucleotides read TGCGCCAGCAGCTTGGGGTGGGGGGGGTACAATGAGCAGTTCTTC. Translating gives CASSLGWGGYNEQFF. The J gene is TRBJ2-1, the V gene TRBV5-1; 7 bases agree with TRBD2. V was pared by 0 bases and J by 4 bases, with 4 bases of the junction left unmatched. The CDR3 totals 15 residues. Germline CDR1 is SGHRS and CDR2 is YFSETQ.